This TCR beta chain was recorded in a study of cytomegalovirus exposure and HLA in healthy donors. Findings and limits, study-wide: Immune exposure information comprised only CMV serostatus. One cluster of highly shared sequence variants probably arose as a sequencing artifact. TCR beta chain V- and J-gene trimming was linked, in a later analysis, to a missense variant in DCLRE1C.

Trimming left V 6 bases short and J 3 bases short, with 12 bases between. The CDR3 extends over 14 amino acids. Germline CDR1 reads LGHNT; CDR2 reads FRNRAP. On this clone: Its antigen is unidentified.

The donors (healthy individuals) were bone marrow donors. A multiplex PCR was run with 60 Vbeta primers and 13 Jbeta primers. Assay: immunoSEQ multiplex PCR; the TCRdb copy retains only in-frame clones and omits some. Altogether about 160,000 clones are present, 70% to 80% being singletons, with the ten largest covering roughly 3.4%. J is TRBJ2-1 and V is TRBV12-5; tentative D call: TRBD2 (6 bases). The sequencing sample was made of PBMCs. The receptor was derived from a human donor in good health. CDR3 sequence: CASGPPGSYNEQFF. CDR3 in DNA: TGTGCTAGTGGCCCTCCCGGGAGCTACAATGAGCAGTTCTTC.